This entry is about one T cell receptor (beta chain). Sequenced by immunoSEQ multiplex PCR; TCRdb stores in-frame clones only, minus some. The sample includes about 100,000 clones, 80% to 90% seen only once; the top ten take 6.5% to 8%. This entry comes from a study of radiation and T cells in renal cell carcinoma. Germline V gene data show CDR1 as LNHDA and CDR2 as SQIVND (reference sequence). V gave up 3 bases and J gave up 4 bases, with 11 bases separating them. This CDR3 spans 14 amino acids. Time point in this sample: blood 4 weeks post-SBRT, at nephrectomy. Described treatment: 15 Gy SBRT to primary tumor, nephrectomy 4 weeks later. Nephrectomy followed 15 Gy stereotactic body radiation by 4 weeks. Radiation-treated patients gave blood at baseline, week 2 and week 4. The patient's renal cell carcinoma had clear cell pathology.

This specimen consisted of blood, obtained from a patient whose treatment included radiotherapy and nephrectomy. This TCR was recovered from a man aged 55 to 70 with renal cell carcinoma. This chain joins TRBV19 and TRBJ2-3; D not resolved. The CDR3 here is CASSMAPGSDTQYF. The CDR3 bases are TGTGCCAGTAGTATGGCCCCTGGGTCAGATACGCAGTATTTT.